Below are 26 T cell receptor beta chains sequenced from a single sample in a study of cytomegalovirus exposure and HLA in healthy donors. PCR employed 60 Vbeta and 13 Jbeta primers. The table came from immunoSEQ multiplex PCR; TCRdb's copy has only in-frame clones and leaves some out. The sample consists of some 110,000 clones, 50% to 75% of them appearing once. Sample: PBMCs. The origin of the receptors is a woman in her 40s in good health and CMV-seropositive.

The chain couples TRBV28 to TRBJ1-1, with unresolved D. The CDR3 consists of 18 residues. The germline V gene encodes CDR1 MDHEN and CDR2 SYDVKM. The V end lost 3 bases, the J end lost 0 bases, and 20 bases lay between the germline ends. The CDR3 loop is CASSFAADGGRLNTEAFF. The CDR3 nucleotides read TGTGCCAGCAGTTTCGCGGCGGACGGCGGGCGGCTGAACACTGAAGCTTTCTTT.

The rearrangement links TRBV27 to TRBJ1-1; perhaps TRBD1 as D (6 bases). The CDR3 is 15 amino acids. The germline V and J ends were trimmed by 4 bases and 1 base, with 13 bases remaining between them. Germline-derived CDR1 and CDR2 are MNHEY and SMNVEV (reference sequence). CDR3 region: CASSSNTQGNTEAFF. In DNA form, the CDR3 reads TGTGCCAGCAGTTCAAACACACAGGGGAACACTGAAGCTTTCTTT.

The rearrangement links TRBV7-3 to TRBJ1-2; perhaps TRBD1 as D (5 bases). Germline V CDR1 and CDR2: SGHTA, FQGTGA. V was shortened by 1 base and J by 6 bases, with 12 bases between the two germline ends. The CDR3 is made up of 14 amino acids. The CDR3 DNA is TGTGCCAGCAGCTTAAATAGGGCGGGGGATGGCTACACCTTC. Its translation is CASSLNRAGDGYTF.

This chain uses TRBV15 with TRBJ1-2; a weak D match, TRBD1 (5 bases). The CDR3 loop spans 13 amino acids. The ends were cut back, 0 bases at V and 13 bases at J, with 15 bases in the middle. CDR1 LNHNV and CDR2 YYDKDF come from the germline V gene (reference sequence). The CDR3, as DNA: TGTGCCACCAGCAGAGATCAGGGCGCCCCGAGCACCTTC. Translated: CATSRDQGAPSTF.

The chain combines TRBV5-6 with TRBJ1-1; weak D call: TRBD1 (5 bases). Germline V gene lookup returns CDR1 SGHDT and CDR2 YYEEEE. Trimming cost V 4 bases and J 4 bases, with 11 bases left between them. This CDR3 region has 13 residues. The CDR3 coding sequence is TGTGCCAGCAGCCTCTCGGGGGGCACTGAAGCTTTCTTT. It yields the protein CASSLSGGTEAFF.

The V gene is TRBV19, the J gene TRBJ2-2; 7 bases match TRBD2. CDR3 length: 15 amino acids. The ends lost 6 bases at V and 1 base at J; junction bases unmatched: 5. The germline CDR1 and CDR2 sequences are LNHDA and SQIVND (reference sequence). DNA of the CDR3: TGTGCCAGTAGAACTGGGGGGGGGAACACCGGGGAGCTGTTTTTT. This codes for CASRTGGGNTGELFF.

The V gene is TRBV30, the J gene TRBJ1-1; 8 positions match TRBD1. With V trimmed by 0 bases and J by 7 bases, 4 bases remained unmatched. The CDR3 totals 13 residues. The germline CDR1 and CDR2 sequences are GTSNPN and SVGIG (reference sequence). The CDR3 DNA is TGTGCCTGGAGTGTAAGCGGGACAGGTGAAGCTTTCTTT. Translated: CAWSVSGTGEAFF.

V is TRBV7-9 and J is TRBJ2-7; TRBD1 agrees at 9 bases. Germline CDR1 and CDR2: SEHNR and FQNEAQ (reference sequence). Trimming cost V 5 bases and J 3 bases; bases outside gene matches: 5. This CDR3 comprises 14 residues. The CDR3 loop reads CASSALGQGYEQYF. In DNA form, the CDR3 reads TGTGCCAGCAGCGCATTGGGACAGGGCTACGAGCAGTACTTC.

The chain joins TRBV11-1 to TRBJ1-3, with a tentative D call TRBD1 (5 bases). The germline V gene has CDR1 SGHAT and CDR2 FQDESV (reference sequence). V lost 5 bases, J lost 0 bases, and 11 bases lay in between. The CDR3 consists of 15 residues. CDR3 sequence reads: CASSAQAISGNTIYF. CDR3 bases: TGTGCCAGCAGCGCACAGGCCATCTCTGGAAACACCATATATTTT. Drawing the rest from reference TRBV11-1 and TRBJ1-3, the complete variable domain is EAEVAQSPRYKITEKSQAVAFWCDPISGHATLYWYRQILGQGPELLVQFQDESVVDDSQLPKDRFSAERLKGVDSTLKIQPAELGDSAMYLCASSAQAISGNTIYFGEGSWLTVV.

The rearrangement uses TRBV5-1 and TRBJ2-1; 8 bases match TRBD1. V lost 5 bases, J lost 9 bases, and 4 bases stayed unmatched. CDR1 is SGHRS, CDR2 YFSETQ, per germline. The CDR3 runs to 12 residues. The CDR3 region is CASSQGASEQFF. The CDR3 DNA reads as TGCGCCAGCAGTCAGGGGGCTAGTGAGCAGTTCTTC.

This clone was observed a few times. The chain links TRBV5-1 to TRBJ2-5, with a weak D call TRBD2 (6 bases). V lost 4 bases to trimming and J lost 6 bases, with 13 bases between them. Germline V gives CDR1 SGHRS, CDR2 YFSETQ. The CDR3 is made up of 13 amino acids. Here the CDR3 DNA reads TGCGCCAGCAGCCCCACGGAGGGAAAGACCCAGTACTTC. Protein product: CASSPTEGKTQYF.

This sequence joins TRBV5-1 and TRBJ2-1, with D tentatively TRBD1 (5 bases). Germline V gives CDR1 SGHRS, CDR2 YFSETQ. CDR3 length equals 17 residues. Trimming took 0 bases from V and 1 from J, leaving 14 bases between them. The CDR3 protein is CASSLEARVVSYNEQFF. As DNA, the CDR3 is TGCGCCAGCAGCTTGGAAGCCAGGGTTGTATCCTACAATGAGCAGTTCTTC.

The chain couples TRBV6-5 to TRBJ2-2, with 9 bases matching TRBD1. CDR3 length: 16 amino acids. The trim removed 4 bases at V and 7 bases at J, leaving 10 bases unmatched. Germline V gene sequence: CDR1 MNHEY, CDR2 SVGAGI. CDR3 DNA sequence: TGTGCCAGCAGTTTAAACAGGGGGCGCAGGGACGGGGAGCTGTTTTTT. It translates to CASSLNRGRRDGELFF.

J is TRBJ1-3 and V is TRBV9; no clear D gene. V lost 0 bases and J 3 bases, leaving 7 bases between the germline ends. Germline lookup yields CDR1 SGDLS and CDR2 YYNGEE. This CDR3 region has 14 residues. CDR3 sequence reads: CASSVATFGNTIYF. The CDR3, as DNA: TGTGCCAGCAGCGTAGCTACCTTTGGAAACACCATATATTTT.

This clone was observed a handful of times. V gene TRBV9 combines with J gene TRBJ2-3; 11 bases line up with TRBD2. This CDR3 contains 16 residues. Germline V CDR1 and CDR2: SGDLS, YYNGEE. Trimming removed 3 bases from V and 4 bases from J; junction bases left unmatched: 7. The CDR3 DNA follows: TGTGCCAGCAGCGCTCCGACTAGCGGGGACTCAGATACGCAGTATTTT. Translation gives CASSAPTSGDSDTQYF.

V gene TRBV27 combines with J gene TRBJ2-3, with D possibly being TRBD2 (6 bases). This CDR3 contains 16 residues. CDR1 and CDR2 (germline): MNHEY, SMNVEV (reference sequence). V lost 8 bases and J 1 base, leaving 19 bases between the germline ends. In nucleotides, the CDR3 is TGTGCCAGCGGACGTTCTGGGGGAGGTCGCACAGATACGCAGTATTTT. Translated: CASGRSGGGRTDTQYF.

This clone was observed a handful of times. The chain uses TRBV5-1 and TRBJ2-2; the match to TRBD2 covers 10 bases. CDR1 SGHRS and CDR2 YFSETQ come from the germline V gene. The CDR3 is made up of 14 amino acids. Unmatched junction bases numbered 1, after V lost 7 bases and J lost 1 base. This CDR3 is CASEREGNTGELFF. For the CDR3, the DNA is TGCGCCAGCGAGCGGGAGGGGAACACCGGGGAGCTGTTTTTT.

The chain recombines TRBV11-2 with TRBJ2-5; 7 nucleotides align to TRBD1. The last part of the DNA fits TRBJ2-7 better; the J call may be wrong. The CDR3 is 14 amino acids. CDR1 and CDR2 from the germline V gene are SGHAT and FQNNGV. The CDR3 sequence: CASSERQGSYEQYF. The CDR3 DNA sequence: TGTGCCAGCAGCGAGAGACAGGGATCCTACGAGCAGTACTTC.

The rearrangement uses TRBV6-5 and TRBJ1-1; unclear D gene. The CDR3 runs to 15 residues. Looked up from germline, CDR1 is MNHEY and CDR2 is SVGAGI. The germline V and J ends were trimmed by 5 bases and 1 base, with 14 bases remaining between them. CDR3 in amino acids: CASSVDSPGNTEAFF. For the CDR3, the DNA is TGTGCCAGCAGTGTTGATAGCCCCGGGAACACTGAAGCTTTCTTT.

The gene calls are TRBV5-1 and TRBJ2-7; D remains unclear. V shed 4 bases and J shed 3 bases, with 8 bases lying between them. This CDR3 region has 12 residues. CDR1 SGHRS and CDR2 YFSETQ come from the germline V gene. CDR3 DNA: TGCGCCAGCAGCGGCGGATTCTACGAGCAGTACTTC. Translation gives CASSGGFYEQYF. The full variable domain, its missing parts supplied by reference TRBV5-1 and TRBJ2-7, is KAGVTQTPRYLIKTRGQQVTLSCSPISGHRSVSWYQQTPGQGLQFLFEYFSETQRNKGNFPGRFSGRQFSNSRSEMNVSTLELGDSALYLCASSGGFYEQYFGPGTRLTVT.

The rearrangement links TRBV27 to TRBJ2-7, with TRBD2 identical over 13 bases. V shed 6 bases and J 6 bases; nucleotides not matched to a gene: 11. The germline V gene encodes CDR1 MNHEY and CDR2 SMNVEV (reference sequence). This CDR3 has 16 residues. CDR3 sequence reads: CASSVLLAGGQGEQYF. The CDR3 DNA reads as TGTGCCAGCAGCGTGCTACTAGCGGGAGGGCAAGGCGAGCAGTACTTC.

This clone was observed a few times. The CDR3 DNA sequence: TGTGCCAGCAGCTTGATGGGCAGGGGTGGCGAGCAGTACTTC. It is translated as CASSLMGRGGEQYF. V is TRBV5-4 and J is TRBJ2-7; TRBD1 might be the D (6 bases). Trimming took 1 base from V and 6 from J, leaving 14 bases between them. The germline gives CDR1 SGHNT, CDR2 YYREEE (reference sequence). The CDR3 consists of 14 residues.

The V and J genes are TRBV5-4 and TRBJ2-3; 7 nucleotides line up with TRBD1. CDR1 and CDR2 (germline): SGHNT, YYREEE (reference sequence). The CDR3 length is 16 residues. Trimming cost V 2 bases and J 0 bases; bases outside gene matches: 6. CDR3 residues: CASSFEPGQSTDTQYF. For the CDR3, the DNA is TGTGCCAGCAGCTTTGAACCGGGACAGAGCACAGATACGCAGTATTTT.

The rearrangement joins TRBV2 to TRBJ2-2; D possibly corresponds to TRBD2 (5 bases). The CDR3 is made up of 15 amino acids. Germline CDR1 SNHLY, CDR2 FYNNEI. Trimming stripped 6 bases from V and 3 bases from J, with 14 bases between. CDR3 sequence reads: CASSLEGGHTGELFF. The CDR3 DNA reads as TGTGCCAGCAGCTTAGAGGGTGGGCACACCGGGGAGCTGTTTTTT.

The chain couples TRBV6-5 to TRBJ2-7; D is perhaps TRBD1 (6 bases). The germline CDR1 and CDR2 sequences are MNHEY and SVGAGI. The CDR3 is made up of 14 amino acids. Trimming cost V 7 bases and J 0 bases, with 13 bases left between them. The CDR3 sequence: CASTPLDSSYEQYF. The CDR3 bases are TGTGCCAGCACCCCTTTGGACAGCTCCTACGAGCAGTACTTC.

The J gene is TRBJ2-1, the V gene TRBV6-5; perhaps TRBD2 as D (5 bases). The V end was cut by 0 bases, the J end by 4 bases, with 13 bases between. This CDR3 spans 16 amino acids. Germline assignment: CDR1 MNHEY and CDR2 SVGAGI. The CDR3 loop reads CASSYSWFRGYNEQFF. The DNA for the CDR3 is TGTGCCAGCAGTTACTCTTGGTTTCGCGGGTACAATGAGCAGTTCTTC.